The 6 T cell receptor beta chains given below trace back to one sample, sequenced in a study of blood T cell repertoires in COVID-19. Sequencing was performed with immunoSEQ multiplex PCR; in TCRdb, only in-frame clones are kept and a portion is missing. The sample includes about 26,000 clones, around 89% of them seen just once. The sample consisted of peripheral blood. Source of these receptors: a man aged 70-80 years with acute or convalescent COVID-19.

The V gene is TRBV6-5, the J gene TRBJ1-5, with D maybe TRBD1 (6 bases). CDR1 is MNHEY and CDR2 is SVGAGI in the germline V gene. Trimming shortened V by 6 bases and J by 0 bases, and 12 bases separated the two germline ends. The CDR3 is 15 amino acids. CDR3 sequence reads: CASRNQGNSNQPQHF. Here the CDR3 DNA reads TGTGCCAGCAGGAACCAGGGGAATAGCAATCAGCCCCAGCATTTT.

This rearrangement joins TRBV5-1 to TRBJ2-5; 15 bases line up with TRBD2. Germline CDR1 reads SGHRS; CDR2 reads YFSETQ. Trimming cost V 2 bases and J 3 bases; bases outside gene matches: 2. The length of the CDR3 is 16 residues. In DNA, the CDR3 is TGCGCCAGCAGCTTATGGACTAGCGGGAGGGAAGAGACCCAGTACTTC. It is translated as CASSLWTSGREETQYF. Looking up the rest from reference TRBV5-1 and TRBJ2-5 gives the full variable domain: KAGVTQTPRYLIKTRGQQVTLSCSPISGHRSVSWYQQTPGQGLQFLFEYFSETQRNKGNFPGRFSGRQFSNSRSEMNVSTLELGDSALYLCASSLWTSGREETQYFGPGTRLLVL.

The CDR3 region is CASSFHPGTSVYEQYF. The CDR3 DNA reads as TGTGCCAGCAGTTTCCACCCCGGGACTAGCGTCTACGAGCAGTACTTC. J is TRBJ2-7 and V is TRBV28, with TRBD2 identical over 10 bases. Looked up from germline, CDR1 is MDHEN and CDR2 is SYDVKM. The CDR3 has 16 amino acids. J gave up 3 bases and V 3 bases, and 8 bases lay outside the gene matches. Looking up the rest from reference TRBV28 and TRBJ2-7 gives the full variable domain: DVKVTQSSRYLVKRTGEKVFLECVQDMDHENMFWYRQDPGLGLRLIYFSYDVKMKEKGDIPEGYSVSREKKERFSLILESASTNQTSMYLCASSFHPGTSVYEQYFGPGTRLTVT.

This chain connects TRBV6-5 to TRBJ2-1; possible D gene TRBD1, 6 bases. There are 14 residues in the CDR3. Between the trimmed V and J ends, which lost 11 bases and 9 bases, there was a span of 23 bases. CDR1 MNHEY and CDR2 SVGAGI come from the germline V gene. CDR3 sequence: CAVREIGQGSEQFF. The CDR3 nucleotides read TGTGCCGTCCGAGAAATTGGGCAGGGGTCTGAGCAGTTCTTC.

V is TRBV18 and J is TRBJ2-1; weak D call: TRBD2 (6 bases). The germline V gene has CDR1 KGHSH and CDR2 LQKENI. The CDR3 is 16 amino acids. Trimming cost V 5 bases and J 5 bases, with 19 bases left between them. The CDR3 DNA reads as TGTGCCAGCTCAACGCGGGACGGAGAAGCCGACAATGAGCAGTTCTTC. It translates to CASSTRDGEADNEQFF.

The J gene is TRBJ2-7, the V gene TRBV5-6; 16 positions match TRBD2. Germline values: CDR1 SGHDT, CDR2 YYEEEE. The CDR3 runs to 16 residues. The V segment lost 4 bases and the J segment 8 bases; nucleotides outside the gene matches: 9. The DNA of the CDR3 is TGTGCCAGCAGCGCTGGGACTAGCGGGAGGGCGCGGCAGCAGTACTTC. Its translation is CASSAGTSGRARQQYF.